This passage covers 18 T cell receptor beta chains from one sample sequenced in a study of graft-versus-host responses after intestinal transplantation (dated by TCRdb to the early 2020s). Libraries were prepared through the immunoSEQ multiplex PCR assay. The table comes from immuneACCESS by way of TCRdb, which keeps in-frame sequences with V and J called. Part of the clones is missing from these tables; in studies checked, under half for an unresolved V gene and the rest for unknown reasons. This sample comprises about 120,000 clones, about 93% of them detected only once. The biggest ten clones account for over 0.1% of the sample. These receptors lack a known antigen. The sample's time point, from its label and the paper: cells obtained before transplantation from donor or recipient. The material sequenced was unstimulated CD4+ T cells sorted from spleen or lymph node cells, taken before intestinal transplant. The source is a human donor who received an intestinal transplant.

The genes are TRBV5-1 and TRBJ2-7, with TRBD2 matching over 12 bases. Germline loops: CDR1 SGHRS, CDR2 YFSETQ. There are 20 residues in the CDR3. V shed 4 bases and J 1 base; nucleotides not matched to a gene: 18. CDR3 in amino acids: CASSVKGASGRATLSYEQYF. The DNA for the CDR3 is TGCGCCAGCAGCGTGAAGGGGGCTAGCGGGAGGGCTACGTTATCCTACGAGCAGTACTTC.

This clone has just one count. This rearrangement joins TRBV29-1 to TRBJ2-4; D unclear. This CDR3 is 14 amino acids long. Trimming left V 2 bases short and J 0 bases short, with 8 bases between. The germline CDR1 and CDR2 sequences are SQVTM and ANQGSEA. CDR3 in amino acids: CSVELTLAKNIQYF. CDR3 nucleotides: TGCAGCGTTGAACTGACCCTAGCCAAAAACATTCAGTACTTC.

The chain carries TRBV28 and TRBJ1-1; 9 bases map to TRBD1. The CDR3 length is 18 residues. V was clipped by 5 bases and J by 6 bases; unmatched bases: 19. Germline V gene sequence: CDR1 MDHEN, CDR2 SYDVKM. The CDR3 here is CASSPPPKLRDRASEAFF. The CDR3 region has the DNA TGTGCCAGCAGTCCCCCACCCAAGCTCCGGGACAGGGCGTCTGAAGCTTTCTTT.

The gene calls are TRBV5-1 and TRBJ2-1; D could derive from TRBD1 or TRBD2 (6 bases each). Trimming stripped 7 bases from V and 2 bases from J, with 16 bases between. Germline assignment: CDR1 SGHRS and CDR2 YFSETQ. This CDR3 is built from 15 residues. CDR3 loop: CASFRSGATYNEQFF. The DNA for the CDR3 is TGCGCCAGCTTTCGGTCGGGGGCCACCTACAATGAGCAGTTCTTC. The variable domain in full, completed from reference TRBV5-1 and TRBJ2-1, reads KAGVTQTPRYLIKTRGQQVTLSCSPISGHRSVSWYQQTPGQGLQFLFEYFSETQRNKGNFPGRFSGRQFSNSRSEMNVSTLELGDSALYLCASFRSGATYNEQFFGPGTRLTVL.

This chain uses TRBV7-8 with TRBJ2-1; possibly TRBD1 for D (7 bases). Germline lookup yields CDR1 SGHVS and CDR2 FQNEAQ. Trimming took 1 base from V and 7 from J, leaving 17 bases between them. The CDR3 length is 16 residues. CDR3: CASSLGLGAGGNEQFF. DNA for the CDR3: TGTGCCAGCAGCTTAGGATTAGGAGCAGGGGGGAATGAGCAGTTCTTC.

The chain uses TRBV10-3 and TRBJ1-3; D gene ambiguous. Germline V gene data show CDR1 as ENHRY and CDR2 as SYGVKD. Trimming took 10 bases from V and 0 from J, leaving 4 bases between them. The CDR3 has 11 amino acids. The DNA for the CDR3 is TGTGCCACCTACTCTGGAAACACCATATATTTT. Translating it yields CATYSGNTIYF.

The chain links TRBV5-4 to TRBJ2-3; 13 bases match TRBD2. Germline CDR1 and CDR2: SGHNT and YYREEE (reference sequence). V was clipped by 4 bases and J by 6 bases; unmatched bases: 8. The CDR3 contains 16 residues. The DNA for the CDR3 is TGTGCCAGCAGCGACCCCCAGACTAGCGGGAGGGATACGCAGTATTTT. Residues: CASSDPQTSGRDTQYF.

This clone has just one count. The chain has TRBV6-6 and TRBJ1-2; 12 positions match TRBD1. With 8 bases clipped from V and 6 bases from J, the junction kept 13 bases outside the gene matches. Germline V lookup: CDR1 MNHNY, CDR2 SVGAGI (reference sequence). The CDR3 length is 16 residues. DNA of the CDR3: TGTGCCAGCGCATCCGGGACAGGGGGCATTAGGAATGGCTACACCTTC. This sequence encodes CASASGTGGIRNGYTF.

The CDR3 is CAISVQRAVEQFF. The CDR3 DNA reads as TGTGCCATCAGTGTGCAGCGGGCGGTTGAGCAGTTCTTC. The gene calls are TRBV10-3 and TRBJ2-1, with a tentative D call TRBD2 (6 bases). The V end lost 4 bases, the J end lost 9 bases, and 13 bases lay between the germline ends. This CDR3 is 13 amino acids long. Germline values: CDR1 ENHRY, CDR2 SYGVKD.

As to this clone: In the same sample, other DNA sequences code for this CDR3. The V and J genes are TRBV15 and TRBJ2-7; D call uncertain. Trimming pared 3 bases from V and 0 bases from J, leaving 9 bases between. The CDR3 consists of 14 residues. CDR1 and CDR2 (germline): LNHNV, YYDKDF (reference sequence). As DNA, the CDR3 is TGTGCCACCAGCAGGGGTGGTAGCTCCTACGAGCAGTACTTC. Its protein is CATSRGGSSYEQYF. Drawing the rest from reference TRBV15 and TRBJ2-7, the complete variable domain is DAMVIQNPRYQVTQFGKPVTLSCSQTLNHNVMYWYQQKSSQAPKLLFHYYDKDFNNEADTPDNFQSRRPNTSFCFLDIRSPGLGDTAMYLCATSRGGSSYEQYFGPGTRLTVT.

The V and J genes are TRBV29-1 and TRBJ2-4, with TRBD1 identical over 7 bases. Germline V lookup: CDR1 SQVTM, CDR2 ANQGSEA. Unmatched junction bases numbered 14, after V lost 8 bases and J lost 4 bases. The CDR3 runs to 15 residues. The CDR3 protein is CSYLWGSGQKNIQYF. In nucleotides, the CDR3 is TGCAGCTACCTGTGGGGGTCGGGACAGAAAAACATTCAGTACTTC.

The rearrangement links TRBV27 to TRBJ1-4; D is unclear. The CDR3 sequence is 13 residues long. V lost 2 bases, J lost 5 bases, and 6 bases lay in between. Germline CDR1 reads MNHEY; CDR2 reads SMNVEV (reference sequence). The CDR3 here is CASSLKGNEKLFF. As DNA, the CDR3 is TGTGCCAGCAGTTTAAAAGGGAATGAAAAACTGTTTTTT.

The chain recombines TRBV7-8 with TRBJ2-5; maybe TRBD1 (8 bases). The CDR3 totals 15 residues. Germline CDR1 and CDR2: SGHVS and FQNEAQ. V was cut by 8 bases and J by 7 bases, with 23 bases left in between. DNA of the CDR3: TGTGCCAGCTGGGGGGGGCAGGGGGCGGAAGGGACCCAGTACTTC. Protein product: CASWGGQGAEGTQYF.

The rearrangement uses TRBV28 and TRBJ2-1; D is uncertain. This CDR3 spans 13 amino acids. Germline assignment: CDR1 MDHEN and CDR2 SYDVKM. The ends were cut back, 5 bases at V and 9 bases at J, with 14 bases in the middle. DNA of the CDR3: TGTGCCAGCAGTCTCACCTCGGGCCCTGAGCAGTTCTTC. Its protein is CASSLTSGPEQFF.

The rearrangement links TRBV5-1 to TRBJ1-1; D not resolved. The CDR3 is 13 amino acids. CDR1 is SGHRS and CDR2 is YFSETQ in the germline V gene. V was pared by 4 bases and J by 1 base, with 8 bases between. Here the CDR3 reads CASSLQQNTEAFF. The CDR3 coding sequence is TGCGCCAGCAGCCTCCAACAGAACACTGAAGCTTTCTTT.

The V call is TRBV11-2, the J call TRBJ1-1; tentatively, D is TRBD1 (6 bases). The CDR3 loop spans 16 amino acids. Trimming removed 3 bases from V and 6 bases from J, with 20 bases in between. Germline CDR1 is SGHAT and CDR2 is FQNNGV. The CDR3 here is CASSLWGGALGSEAFF. CDR3 coding DNA: TGTGCCAGCAGCTTGTGGGGGGGGGCCCTTGGGTCTGAAGCTTTCTTT.

V is TRBV14 and J is TRBJ1-5; no clear D. The ends were cut back, 0 bases at V and 7 bases at J, with 7 bases in the middle. The germline V gene has CDR1 SGHDN and CDR2 FVKESK. The length of the CDR3 is 13 residues. CDR3 in amino acids: CASSQDIRQPQHF. CDR3 in DNA: TGTGCCAGCAGCCAAGATATAAGGCAGCCCCAGCATTTT. Complete variable domain (other parts from reference TRBV14 and TRBJ1-5): EAGVTQFPSHSVIEKGQTVTLRCDPISGHDNLYWYRRVMGKEIKFLLHFVKESKQDESGMPNNRFLAERTGGTYSTLKVQPAELEDSGVYFCASSQDIRQPQHFGDGTRLSIL.

V usage is TRBV7-9 and J usage is TRBJ2-1; D not certain. V was clipped by 1 base and J by 6 bases, with 7 bases between them. The CDR3 length is 13 residues. Germline lookup yields CDR1 SEHNR and CDR2 FQNEAQ (reference sequence). Here the CDR3 DNA reads TGTGCCAGCAGCTTAGGGGTGGGCAATGAGCAGTTCTTC. Translated, it gives CASSLGVGNEQFF. Based on the CDR3 plus reference TRBV7-9 and TRBJ2-1, the full variable domain is DTGVSQNPRHKITKRGQNVTFRCDPISEHNRLYWYRQTLGQGPEFLTYFQNEAQLEKSRLLSDRFSAERPKGSFSTLEIQRTEQGDSAMYLCASSLGVGNEQFFGPGTRLTVL.